A single sample gave rise to the 27 T cell receptor beta chains below, sequenced in a study of T cells in Graves' hyperthyroidism and ophthalmopathy. It was RNA transcripts that yielded the amplified TCR beta CDR3 regions. With the HTBI primer set, the TCR CDR3 went through a first round of RT-PCR. TCRdb reanalysed the multiplex PCR reads using MiXCR and keeps one entry per CDR3 protein. The table lists 700,000 or so distinct CDR3 sequences, 16% of them singletons. What was sequenced was blood. The receptors stem from a man aged 18 to 35 with Graves' hyperthyroidism.

This clonotype has a count of ten or more. The V gene is TRBV6-1, the J gene TRBJ1-2; no firm D call. The germline V gene encodes CDR1 MNHNS and CDR2 SASEGT. CDR3 length: 15 amino acids. V lost 1 base and J lost 4, with 13 bases in between. The CDR3 here is CASSEGFVRPYGYTF. DNA for the CDR3: TGTGCCAGCAGTGAAGGTTTTGTCAGACCCTATGGCTACACCTTC.

Points on this clonotype: Sequence at one end of the junction differs from germline and may be a read error. The chain is built from TRBV3-1 and TRBJ2-1; perhaps TRBD2 as D (6 bases). The CDR3 has 15 amino acids. Germline V lookup: CDR1 LGHDT, CDR2 YNNKEL (reference sequence). The CDR3 nucleotides read TGCGCCAGCAGCCAAGCCAGCCGGGAGTTCAATGAGCAGTTCTTC. Translation: CASSQASREFNEQFF.

In this sample, this clonotype turned up many times. The chain recombines TRBV20-1 with TRBJ1-2; D remains unclear. This CDR3 has 13 amino acids. Germline V gene lookup returns CDR1 DFQATT and CDR2 SNEGSKA (reference sequence). V was shortened by 1 base and J by 2 bases, with 8 bases between the two germline ends. The CDR3 here is CSARGQANYGYTF. Written as DNA, the CDR3 is TGCAGTGCTAGAGGTCAGGCAAACTATGGCTACACCTTC.

There are many counts of this clonotype. This sequence joins TRBV29-1 and TRBJ2-7, with 7 bases lining up with TRBD1. J was trimmed by 5 bases and V by 6 bases; bases with no gene match: 13. The CDR3 extends over 14 amino acids. Germline-derived CDR1 and CDR2 are SQVTM and ANQGSEA. CDR3 DNA sequence: TGCAGCGTGCTGAAGGCTGACAGGGCCCACGAGCAGTACTTC. The encoded protein is CSVLKADRAHEQYF.

The gene calls are TRBV18 and TRBJ2-5; no clear D. Germline V gene lookup returns CDR1 KGHSH and CDR2 LQKENI. The CDR3 totals 13 residues. V gave up 3 bases and J gave up 0 bases, with 5 bases separating them. CDR3 sequence reads: CASSPLDQETQYF. The CDR3 DNA reads TGTGCCAGCTCACCTCTCGACCAAGAGACCCAGTACTTC.

The chain couples TRBV7-9 to TRBJ2-7; the match to TRBD2 covers 10 bases. Germline V CDR1 and CDR2: SEHNR, FQNEAQ (reference sequence). This CDR3 contains 15 residues. V lost 4 bases to trimming and J lost 5 bases; unmatched junction nucleotides: 8. The CDR3 loop is CASSSAGTSVNEQYF. For the CDR3, the DNA is TGTGCCAGCAGCTCAGCCGGGACTAGCGTGAACGAGCAGTACTTC. Full variable domain (missing parts from reference TRBV7-9 and TRBJ2-7): DTGVSQNPRHKITKRGQNVTFRCDPISEHNRLYWYRQTLGQGPEFLTYFQNEAQLEKSRLLSDRFSAERPKGSFSTLEIQRTEQGDSAMYLCASSSAGTSVNEQYFGPGTRLTVT.

This clonotype showed up just a few times. This chain joins TRBV2 and TRBJ2-7; TRBD1 aligns across 7 bases. The germline V gene has CDR1 SNHLY and CDR2 FYNNEI. The V gene end was trimmed by 6 bases and the J gene end by 6 bases; junction bases not matched to a gene: 11. The CDR3 runs to 14 residues. As DNA, the CDR3 is TGTGCCAGCAGGGATCGGACAGGACGGATCGAGCAGTACTTC. Translation: CASRDRTGRIEQYF.

The table lists this clonotype with many counts. The DNA for the CDR3 is TGTGCCAGCGCTTCGAGGGGTCAAAACATTCAGTACTTC. Protein product: CASASRGQNIQYF. The J gene is TRBJ2-4, the V gene TRBV11-1; either TRBD1 or TRBD2 may fit D (5 bases each). This CDR3 has 13 residues. V was cut by 8 bases and J by 5 bases, with 13 bases left in between. Germline-derived CDR1 and CDR2 are SGHAT and FQDESV (reference sequence). Full variable domain (outside the CDR3, taken from reference TRBV11-1 and TRBJ2-4): EAEVAQSPRYKITEKSQAVAFWCDPISGHATLYWYRQILGQGPELLVQFQDESVVDDSQLPKDRFSAERLKGVDSTLKIQPAELGDSAMYLCASASRGQNIQYFGAGTRLSVL.

This chain links TRBV20-1 with TRBJ2-3, with 7 bases lining up with TRBD2. The V gene's germline CDR1 is DFQATT and CDR2 SNEGSKA (reference sequence). The CDR3 covers 12 residues. V shed 3 bases and J 6 bases; nucleotides not matched to a gene: 3. In nucleotides, the CDR3 is TGCAGTGCTAGGCGGGGGTGGGATACGCAGTATTTT. Translated, it gives CSARRGWDTQYF.

There are many counts of this clonotype. The chain carries TRBV28 and TRBJ2-1; 7 nucleotides line up with TRBD2. The V segment lost 5 bases and the J segment 9 bases; nucleotides outside the gene matches: 13. In germline, CDR1 is MDHEN, CDR2 SYDVKM. This CDR3 is built from 15 residues. The CDR3 coding sequence is TGTGCCAGCAGTCCACAGACTAGCCGATACTTTGAGCAGTTCTTC. This codes for CASSPQTSRYFEQFF.

This clonotype was counted at least ten times. J is TRBJ2-2 and V is TRBV5-1; D could derive from TRBD1 or TRBD2 (5 bases each). Germline lookup yields CDR1 SGHRS and CDR2 YFSETQ. The germline V and J ends were trimmed by 3 bases and 2 bases, with 5 bases remaining between them. This CDR3 comprises 13 residues. In nucleotides, the CDR3 is TGCGCCAGCAGCTGGGACAACACCGGGGAGCTGTTTTTT. Its protein is CASSWDNTGELFF.

The sample holds many counts of this clonotype. The chain is built from TRBV7-9 and TRBJ2-3; D call uncertain. V gave up 5 bases and J gave up 8 bases, with 26 bases separating them. The CDR3 loop spans 17 amino acids. Germline V gene sequence: CDR1 SEHNR, CDR2 FQNEAQ (reference sequence). The CDR3 spells CASSRRMDLTPGVTQYF. CDR3 DNA: TGTGCCAGCAGCCGAAGGATGGACCTTACACCAGGAGTTACGCAGTATTTT.

V usage is TRBV28 and J usage is TRBJ1-5; D is uncertain. The V end was cut by 3 bases, the J end by 10 bases, with 7 bases between. Germline CDR1 is MDHEN and CDR2 is SYDVKM. The CDR3 is 11 residues long. This CDR3 is CASSFVGPQHF. The CDR3 nucleotides read TGTGCCAGCAGTTTCGTGGGCCCCCAGCATTTT.

This clonotype has only a few counts. The chain combines TRBV7-3 with TRBJ2-1; D gene uncertain. V shed 5 bases and J shed 2 bases, with 13 bases lying between them. The CDR3 is made up of 15 amino acids. The germline V gene encodes CDR1 SGHTA and CDR2 FQGTGA. The CDR3 loop is CASSPLDATYNEQFF. DNA for the CDR3: TGTGCCAGCAGCCCCTTAGACGCCACCTACAATGAGCAGTTCTTC.

On this clonotype: This sequence may be a read error, since a much larger clone differs from it by one base. The chain couples TRBV28 to TRBJ2-1, with 7 positions matching TRBD1. The end of the DNA aligns better with TRBJ2-7, so the J call may be wrong. Germline CDR1 and CDR2: MDHEN and SYDVKM. The CDR3 consists of 17 residues. The DNA for the CDR3 is TGTGCCAGCAGTTTATCCACAGGGGCTCGCTCCTACAATGAGCAGTACTTC. Protein: CASSLSTGARSYNEQYF.

This clonotype appeared many times. The J gene is TRBJ2-5, the V gene TRBV28, with TRBD2 identical over 9 bases. The junction had 17 bases not matched to a gene; V was cut back by 5 bases and J by 10 bases. Germline V gene data show CDR1 as MDHEN and CDR2 as SYDVKM. The CDR3 runs 16 residues. This chain's CDR3 is CASSDPYAGGGLDQYF. DNA for the CDR3: TGTGCCAGCAGTGATCCCTATGCGGGAGGGGGTCTAGACCAGTACTTC.

A remark on this clonotype: This may be a read error: a much more frequent sequence differs by one nucleotide. The chain combines TRBV20-1 with TRBJ1-1; the D gene is possibly TRBD1 (6 bases). CDR1 is DFQATT and CDR2 is SNEGSKA in the germline V gene (reference sequence). This CDR3 is 14 amino acids long. The CDR3 sequence is CSASALRGNTEVFF. CDR3 bases: TGCAGTGCTAGTGCCCTCAGGGGAAACACTGAAGTTTTCTTT.

This clonotype was seen more than once but under ten times. The chain couples TRBV4-3 to TRBJ2-7; weak D call: TRBD2 (5 bases). Trimming left V 0 bases short and J 5 bases short, with 8 bases between. Germline CDR1 is LGHNA and CDR2 is YSLEER. The CDR3 covers 13 residues. The CDR3 protein is CASSQEPRDEQYF. The CDR3 DNA sequence: TGCGCCAGCAGCCAAGAGCCGCGGGACGAGCAGTACTTC.

The chain combines TRBV20-1 with TRBJ2-7; maybe TRBD2 (5 bases). The CDR3 runs to 13 residues. Germline CDR1 and CDR2: DFQATT and SNEGSKA (reference sequence). CDR3 protein: CSASRGLGGEQYF. CDR3 sequence (DNA): TGCAGCGCCAGCCGGGGATTAGGCGGCGAGCAGTACTTC.

The V call is TRBV20-1, the J call TRBJ1-5; perhaps TRBD1 as D (6 bases). Germline V lookup: CDR1 DFQATT, CDR2 SNEGSKA (reference sequence). V was cut by 3 bases and J by 4 bases, with 13 bases left in between. CDR3 length: 14 residues. This chain's CDR3 is CSARTGHPNQPQHF. The CDR3 DNA follows: TGCAGTGCTAGGACGGGACACCCAAATCAGCCCCAGCATTTT.

Many counts were recorded for this clonotype. V and J are TRBV7-2 and TRBJ2-7; either TRBD1 or TRBD2 may fit D (5 bases each). CDR1 and CDR2 (germline): SGHTA, FQGNSA. The CDR3 runs to 17 residues. V lost 0 bases to trimming and J lost 3 bases, with 18 bases between them. The CDR3 nucleotides read TGTGCCAGCAGCTTAGCCCTAGGGTCCGGGACGCACTACGAGCAGTACTTC. Translating gives CASSLALGSGTHYEQYF.

This clonotype showed up many times. This chain joins TRBV28 and TRBJ1-5; D perhaps matches TRBD1 (6 bases). The V gene lost 5 bases and the J gene lost 0 bases, with 14 bases spanning the gap. The V gene's germline CDR1 is MDHEN and CDR2 SYDVKM. The CDR3 loop spans 16 amino acids. The CDR3 loop is CASSGEDRPSNQPQHF. DNA for the CDR3: TGTGCCAGCAGTGGGGAGGACAGACCTAGCAATCAGCCCCAGCATTTT.

V is TRBV19 and J is TRBJ2-1; D is unclear. The CDR3 sequence is 18 residues long. The V gene's germline CDR1 is LNHDA and CDR2 SQIVND (reference sequence). V was pared by 5 bases and J by 8 bases, with 28 bases between. CDR3 coding DNA: TGTGCCAGTAGTCCCCACCATCGAGCTTTTGCGACCTTGGATGAGCAGTTCTTC. Protein product: CASSPHHRAFATLDEQFF.

This clonotype was counted ten times or more. V and J are TRBV7-9 and TRBJ2-1; D not certain. The CDR3 loop spans 15 amino acids. Germline CDR1 and CDR2: SEHNR and FQNEAQ (reference sequence). Trimming took 1 base from V and 0 from J, leaving 7 bases between them. CDR3 nucleotide sequence: TGTGCCAGCAGCTTAGTCCTGAGCTCCTACAATGAGCAGTTCTTC. This codes for CASSLVLSSYNEQFF.

This clonotype showed up many times. V usage is TRBV12-3 or TRBV12-4 and J usage is TRBJ1-6, with D perhaps matching TRBD1 (6 bases). The CDR3 runs 14 residues. Trimming shortened V by 6 bases and J by 9 bases, and 15 bases separated the two germline ends. This CDR3 is CASSPTTRGSPLHF. CDR3 bases: TGTGCCAGCAGCCCTACCACCAGGGGTTCACCCCTCCACTTT.

This clonotype was seen a handful of times. The V and J genes are TRBV10-3 and TRBJ2-7; possible D gene TRBD2, 6 bases. V lost 7 bases and J 0 bases, leaving 13 bases between the germline ends. Germline values: CDR1 ENHRY, CDR2 SYGVKD. This CDR3 is built from 14 residues. The DNA of the CDR3 is TGTGCCATCAAGAACGGGGGTAGCTCCTACGAGCAGTACTTC. Translation gives CAIKNGGSSYEQYF.

This clonotype occurred a few times. The chain couples TRBV4-1 to TRBJ1-1; 9 nucleotides agree with TRBD1. V gave up 1 base and J gave up 4 bases; unmatched junction bases: 10. This CDR3 has 17 amino acids. From germline, CDR1 is MGHRA and CDR2 YSYEKL. The CDR3 DNA reads as TGCGCCAGCAGCCAAGGGGGGACAGGGAGGCCAGCCACTGAAGCTTTCTTT. Its translation is CASSQGGTGRPATEAFF.